This entry lists 8 T cell receptor beta chains sequenced from one sample in a study of metastatic and nonmetastatic thyroid tumors. Not a single patient had been given any form of treatment at any point before undergoing thyroid surgery. Using MiXCR, TCRdb re-called clones from the PCR reads. This sample yields tens of thousands of clones, of which more than 20% are seen a single time; around 3.6% belongs to the top ten. The sequencing sample was made of blood. All receptors derive from a male donor with papillary thyroid cancer or a benign thyroid nodule (not recorded which). Some clones in this sample may be carry-over from other donors' samples.

This clone was observed a few times. The J gene is TRBJ1-2, the V gene TRBV12-3 or TRBV12-4; TRBD1 agrees at 7 bases. The CDR3 loop spans 11 amino acids. V trimming: 6 bases; J trimming: 10 bases; junction bases outside the gene matches: 5. The DNA of the CDR3 is TGTGCCAGCAGCCCCGGGACAGCCTACACCTTC. Translated: CASSPGTAYTF.

This clone showed up many times. J is TRBJ2-3 and V is TRBV11-3; 12 nucleotides agree with TRBD2. The germline gives CDR1 SGHNT, CDR2 YENEEA. CDR3 length: 19 residues. With 1 base clipped from V and 1 base from J, the junction kept 9 bases outside the gene matches. The DNA for the CDR3 is TGTGCCAGCAGCTTAGTGTGGCTAGCGGGAGGGCCCGGCACAGATACGCAGTATTTT. Protein sequence: CASSLVWLAGGPGTDTQYF.

V usage is TRBV6-1 and J usage is TRBJ2-5; the match to TRBD1 covers 8 bases. Germline V CDR1 and CDR2: MNHNS, SASEGT. The CDR3 spans 15 residues. V trimming: 6 bases; J trimming: 2 bases; junction bases outside the gene matches: 8. CDR3 loop: CASSLKDRGQETQYF. The CDR3 nucleotides read TGTGCCAGCAGCCTAAAAGACAGGGGTCAAGAGACCCAGTACTTC.

This clone was recorded at least ten times. V gene TRBV3-1 combines with J gene TRBJ2-1, with 9 nucleotides matching TRBD2. The CDR3 is 17 residues long. CDR1 is LGHDT, CDR2 YNNKEL, per germline (reference sequence). V dropped 0 bases and J dropped 2; count of bases not matched to a gene: 5. The CDR3 DNA reads TGTGCCAGCAGCCAAGAATTCAGCGGGAGGCCCTACAATGAGCAGTTCTTC. Translated: CASSQEFSGRPYNEQFF.

At least ten counts were recorded for this clone. The CDR3 nucleotides are TGCGCCAGCAGTGAGTCGAATCGGGGTTCCTACGAGCAGTACTTC. It codes for CASSESNRGSYEQYF. The chain combines TRBV10-2 with TRBJ2-7; possible D gene TRBD2, 5 bases. The CDR3 has 15 residues. Germline values: CDR1 WSHSY, CDR2 SAAADI. Trimming shortened V by 0 bases and J by 1 base, and 10 bases separated the two germline ends.

About this clone: Being one base from a much bigger clone, this may be a read error. This chain connects TRBV28 to TRBJ2-5; D is ambiguous. V lost 5 bases, J lost 7 bases, and 14 bases lay in between. This CDR3 region has 13 residues. Per germline, CDR1 MDHEN and CDR2 SYDVKM. The CDR3 region has the DNA TGTGCCAGCAGTCTGGTGGCCGTAAGGACCCAGTACTTC. Amino acids: CASSLVAVRTQYF.

There are many counts of this clone. V gene TRBV28 combines with J gene TRBJ1-5; the D is unclear. Germline V gene sequence: CDR1 MDHEN, CDR2 SYDVKM. Trimming took 6 bases from V and 7 from J, leaving 13 bases between them. The CDR3 is 13 residues long. CDR3 sequence: CASRGPVGQPQHF. The CDR3 DNA is TGTGCCAGCAGAGGGCCTGTCGGGCAGCCCCAGCATTTT.

This clone has ten or more counts. V gene TRBV5-1 combines with J gene TRBJ2-1; weak D call: TRBD1 (6 bases). V was trimmed by 2 bases and J by 2 bases, leaving 11 bases between them. Germline CDR1 and CDR2: SGHRS and YFSETQ. CDR3 length equals 15 residues. CDR3: CASSFSTGPYNEQFF. CDR3 nucleotides: TGCGCCAGCAGCTTTAGTACAGGGCCCTACAATGAGCAGTTCTTC.